Given below is one T cell receptor beta chain in context. Its antigen is undetermined. The source of the sample is a study of blood T cells in healthy people across ages. Whole-study findings and limits: Naive T cell percentage and TCR beta diversity correlated strongly. PBMC samples, being unsorted, prevented any conclusive comparison of naive and antigen-experienced cells.

The donors, healthy Caucasians from Russia, were aged roughly 6 to 100. Drawing of peripheral blood yielded about 10 milliliters from each donor. A second PCR of 7 to 11 cycles used a sample-barcoded 5' primer and a J-beta primer mix. A single record per CDR3 protein comes from TCRdb applying MiXCR to the 5' RACE reads. There are some 1,000,000 distinct CDR3 sequences in the sample; less than 25% occur only once, and about 0.72% lies in the top ten. The germline V gene encodes CDR1 DFQATT and CDR2 SNEGSKA (reference sequence). The CDR3 is 13 amino acids. Deletions cut 4 bases from V and 3 bases from J, with 10 bases between. The same specimen was also included in a second study, on T cells of mothers and their children.

Specimen: blood. The receptor was derived from a girl aged 2-10 years in good health. This rearrangement joins TRBV20-1 to TRBJ2-1; no definite D call. Written as DNA, the CDR3 is TGCAGTGCTAACGAGCGTATCTACAATGAGCAGTTCTTC. The encoded protein is CSANERIYNEQFF.